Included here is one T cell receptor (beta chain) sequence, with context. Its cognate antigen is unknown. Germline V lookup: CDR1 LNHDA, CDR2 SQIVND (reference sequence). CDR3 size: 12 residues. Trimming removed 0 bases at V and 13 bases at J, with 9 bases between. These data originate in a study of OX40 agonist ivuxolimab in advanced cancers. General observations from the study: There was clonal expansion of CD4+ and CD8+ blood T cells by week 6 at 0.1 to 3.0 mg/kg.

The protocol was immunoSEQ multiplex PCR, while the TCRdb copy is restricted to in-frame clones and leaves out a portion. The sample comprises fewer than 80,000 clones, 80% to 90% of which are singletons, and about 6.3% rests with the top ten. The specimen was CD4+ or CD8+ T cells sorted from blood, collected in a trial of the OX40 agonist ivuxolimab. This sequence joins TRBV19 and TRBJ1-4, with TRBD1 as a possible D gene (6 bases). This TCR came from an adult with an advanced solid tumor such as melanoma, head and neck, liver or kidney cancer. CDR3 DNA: TGTGCCAGTAGTATAGAGGGGGCAAGACTGTTTTTT. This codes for CASSIEGARLFF.